The 11 T cell receptor beta chains below were found in one sample sequenced in a study of identical twins. Each CDR3 protein is one row after TCRdb ran MiXCR on the 5' RACE reads. The sample includes approximately 240,000 distinct CDR3 sequences, over 11% seen only once; the top ten take 8.8%. The sequenced sample consisted of memory (CD45RO+) T cells sorted from blood. These receptors all come from a woman in her late teens or twenties in good health.

The CDR3 DNA is TGTGCCACCAATAGGGACGGGAACACTGAAGCTTTCTTT. Translating it yields CATNRDGNTEAFF. This sequence joins TRBV15 and TRBJ1-1; D is perhaps TRBD1 (5 bases). The CDR3 has 13 amino acids. CDR1 is LNHNV, CDR2 YYDKDF, per germline (reference sequence). Deletions cut 7 bases from V and 1 base from J, with 10 bases between.

V usage is TRBV7-9 and J usage is TRBJ2-2; no clear D gene. Germline lookup yields CDR1 SEHNR and CDR2 FQNEAQ (reference sequence). Trimming took off 1 base at V and 4 bases at J, with 7 bases between the two ends. The CDR3 consists of 14 residues. The CDR3 is CASSLESLTGELFF. CDR3 bases: TGTGCCAGCAGCTTAGAGTCCCTCACCGGGGAGCTGTTTTTT. Looking up the rest from reference TRBV7-9 and TRBJ2-2 gives the full variable domain: DTGVSQNPRHKITKRGQNVTFRCDPISEHNRLYWYRQTLGQGPEFLTYFQNEAQLEKSRLLSDRFSAERPKGSFSTLEIQRTEQGDSAMYLCASSLESLTGELFFGEGSRLTVL.

In this sample, this clonotype turned up a few times. The chain joins TRBV3-1 to TRBJ2-1; D call uncertain. Germline V lookup: CDR1 LGHDT, CDR2 YNNKEL (reference sequence). Trimming took 0 bases from V and 10 from J, leaving 7 bases between them. This CDR3 spans 12 amino acids. The CDR3 region is CASSQDVREQFF. CDR3 nucleotide sequence: TGTGCCAGCAGCCAAGACGTGAGAGAGCAGTTCTTC.

The rearrangement links TRBV6-5 to TRBJ2-1; TRBD2 agrees at 15 bases. The CDR3 is 16 residues long. CDR1 and CDR2 (germline): MNHEY, SVGAGI. The J segment lost 7 bases and the V segment lost 4 bases, leaving 5 bases of the junction unmatched. The CDR3 DNA reads as TGTGCCAGCAGTTCAACCGGGACTAGCGGGGGGAATGAGCAGTTCTTC. Encoded protein: CASSSTGTSGGNEQFF.

The chain recombines TRBV27 with TRBJ1-2, with 8 bases identical to TRBD1. The CDR3 covers 16 residues. CDR1 is MNHEY, CDR2 SMNVEV, per germline (reference sequence). V gave up 5 bases and J gave up 8 bases; unmatched junction bases: 16. The DNA of the CDR3 is TGTGCCAGCAGTGCGACCTCAAGACAGGGGTCGCCGGGCTACACCTTC. It yields the protein CASSATSRQGSPGYTF.

The rearrangement joins TRBV20-1 to TRBJ1-5, with 7 positions matching TRBD1. In germline, CDR1 is DFQATT, CDR2 SNEGSKA (reference sequence). This CDR3 comprises 16 residues. The V and J ends lost 3 bases and 1 base, in that order; junction bases with no gene match: 9. This CDR3 reads CSASSQGGLSNQPQHF. In nucleotides, the CDR3 is TGCAGTGCTAGTTCGCAGGGGGGGTTGAGCAATCAGCCCCAGCATTTT.

This sequence joins TRBV10-3 and TRBJ2-7, with 7 bases that match TRBD1. This CDR3 comprises 14 residues. V shed 5 bases, J shed 7 bases, and the junction held 11 bases outside the gene matches. Germline V gene data show CDR1 as ENHRY and CDR2 as SYGVKD. Here the CDR3 DNA reads TGTGCCATCAGTATCCGACAGGGCCGTCGAGAGCAGTACTTC. Translation: CAISIRQGRREQYF.

Many counts were recorded for this clonotype. The rearrangement joins TRBV6-6 to TRBJ2-3; D ambiguous. Trimming removed 7 bases at V and 3 bases at J, with 11 bases between. This CDR3 contains 13 residues. CDR1 and CDR2 (germline): MNHNY, SVGAGI (reference sequence). The CDR3 nucleotides are TGTGCCAGCATCCCCCCGTCGACAGATACGCAGTATTTT. This translates into CASIPPSTDTQYF.

The chain is built from TRBV27 and TRBJ2-3; the match to TRBD2 covers 8 bases. Germline values: CDR1 MNHEY, CDR2 SMNVEV (reference sequence). The junction had 12 bases not matched to a gene; V was cut back by 6 bases and J by 4 bases. This CDR3 has 16 residues. The CDR3 loop reads CASSGHSAGVSDTQYF. CDR3 bases: TGTGCCAGCAGCGGGCATTCAGCGGGAGTATCAGATACGCAGTATTTT.

This clonotype was seen a few times. The gene calls are TRBV10-1 and TRBJ2-3; 12 bases map to TRBD2. Germline lookup yields CDR1 WNHNN and CDR2 SYGVQD (reference sequence). The CDR3 spans 15 residues. V shed 6 bases and J 5 bases; nucleotides not matched to a gene: 6. CDR3 sequence reads: CASSLLAGGKDTQYF. In DNA form, the CDR3 reads TGCGCCAGCAGCTTACTAGCGGGAGGTAAAGATACGCAGTATTTT.

CDR3 bases: TGTGCCAGCAGCTTTGGCAGGGACGAGACCCAGTACTTC. Its translation is CASSFGRDETQYF. The chain combines TRBV7-8 with TRBJ2-5; D possibly uses TRBD1 or TRBD2 (5 bases each). Looked up from germline, CDR1 is SGHVS and CDR2 is FQNEAQ. The CDR3 contains 13 residues. With 3 bases removed from V and 5 bases from J, the gap between germline ends came to 10 bases.